This TCR beta chain originates from a study of cytomegalovirus exposure and HLA in healthy donors (dated by TCRdb to the late 2010s). Concerning the study at large: An earlier analysis of about 530 of the donors reported 276 Gb of sequence data and 117 million unique TCR beta sequences obtained from about 179 million T cells. Roughly 290 gigabases of sequencing data and 70 million to 95 million unique TCR sequences made up an early release that covered several hundred HLA-typed donors. Of the 300 to 400 genotyped donors, 65% to 90% fell in the genetic ancestry cluster associated with self-reported Caucasian donors. The aim of the study was to test whether cataloging public T cell receptors could identify signatures of past pathogen exposure. The study profiled the T cell repertoires of 500 to 800 subjects by immunosequencing and related them to cytomegalovirus serostatus. A separate validation cohort of approximately 130 different subjects was used in addition to the roughly 620-subject first cohort. High-throughput TCR immunosequencing, statistical association of individual TCRs with disease status, and machine learning were combined to predict cytomegalovirus infection status. A later analysis re-examined previously published TCR beta repertoires from over 500 donors and added high-resolution HLA genotyping to investigate patterns of TCR occurrence. In the later analysis, no new phenotypic data were used to find candidate immune exposures; instead, reliance was placed on TCR beta sequences and their occurrence across donors. To decide whether each TCR beta V gene segment behaved as functional or pseudogenic, an earlier analysis of approximately 620 of the donors relied on high-throughput TCR beta sequencing. Alongside the repertoire data, information on donor age, sex, ethnicity and CMV serostatus was compiled. A later genetic analysis used genome-wide SNP genotypes for about 60% of the roughly 670 donors, treating that subset as a discovery cohort. Every repertoire in the discovery cohort had been generated on one and the same sequencing platform. HLA typing covered class I and class II loci at four-digit resolution. Typing coverage differed by locus: A, B, C, DRB1 and DQB1 were typed in about 620-640 donors, DQA1 in roughly 500, DPA1 in 606, and DPB1 in 450 to 490. Five DR-DQ haplotypes were handled as single units for association and clustering, since linkage in the cohort was strong. On average, about 200,000 unique TCR beta nucleotide sequences were sequenced per donor among 398 genotyped donors of the cohort, with about 17% of those sequences being non-productive. Broad study findings and their caveats: It was suggested by the authors that the approach could potentially be generalized to other disease states and immunological phenotypes. A later analysis found that TCR association rates varied across HLA loci, with DRB1 alleles showing the most associated TCRs and HLA-C alleles the fewest. Compared with the roughly 600-donor mean, donors in an Asian-associated ancestry cluster had fewer N-insertions in productive TCRs, according to a later genetic analysis. Three of the identified cytomegalovirus-associated TCR beta chains were confirmed in vitro to be specific for cytomegalovirus antigens. CMV serostatus was the only immune exposure information available for the cohort. The classifier was reported to diagnose cytomegalovirus status with high specificity and sensitivity in both the original and validation cohorts. Some IMGT-functional V segments, including TRBV6-2 and TRBV6-3, could not be distinguished by the 87-base-pair reads and were therefore excluded. A further reported finding was that TCR beta sequences accurately predicted the HLA-A and HLA-B alleles for most subjects in the first cohort. The study gave a list of 150 to 200 TCR beta chains associated with cytomegalovirus. According to a later analysis, parvovirus B19, influenza, CMV and Epstein-Barr virus appeared linked to several top co-occurrence clusters. The presence/absence analyses assumed that sequencing depth was roughly uniform across donors, and that assumption may not be true. Assigning TCR associations to individual alleles was difficult when HLA alleles, especially DR and DQ, strongly co-occurred. Most TCR sequences were seen in very few donors, while some public TCRs were found in many individuals. According to a later analysis, most CMV-associated TCR beta chains appeared to be HLA-restricted, and the HLA associations seemed to be driven largely by CMV exposure. Only TCR beta chains were sequenced in this cohort, and the absence of alpha or paired-chain data limited detectable features. In a later analysis, 15,000 to 20,000 TCR beta sequences were associated with specific HLA alleles at a false discovery rate of 0.05. A later analysis found that HLA-associated TCR beta chains were more clonally expanded and had lower generation probabilities than equally common non-associated chains. Correlated functional status among segregating V segments might be attributable to linkage disequilibrium, but an unknown experimental factor could not be ruled out. A group of highly shared sequence variants was considered likely to be a technical artifact of the sequencing pipeline. Seventeen rarely observed V segments, including chromosome 9 orphons, were excluded from the earlier analysis of approximately 500 of the donors because counts were too low. HLA typing was unavailable for some donors at each locus, so association tests used only the typed subset. A later genetic analysis associated a missense DCLRE1C variant with V-gene and J-gene trimming of TCR beta chains, and an independent cohort replicated the association. An earlier analysis of several hundred of the donors showed that most TCR beta V segments appeared in productive rearrangements either about 90% or about 30% of the time, which broadly matched IMGT annotations.

For CDR1 and CDR2, the germline V gene (reference sequence) lists SEHNR and FQNEAQ. Measured from the cysteine to the phenylalanine, the CDR3 is 15 residues long. Left in the record is the CDR3 DNA by itself, 45 bases read in frame from the first base. In total, 500 to 700 healthy bone marrow donors made up the cohort. At the time of sampling, every cohort member was nominally healthy, though immune exposures that went unrecorded were likely present. The donor was CMV seronegative and was included in the group of a few hundred seronegative cohort members. Each donor provided a peripheral blood sample, and peripheral blood mononuclear cells were used for TCR beta sequencing. Genomic DNA was extracted from the blood cell samples with the Qiagen DNeasy Blood Extraction Kit. Library creation used the immunoSEQ multiplex PCR assay. For the multiplex PCR, a mixture combining 60 forward primers for TCR Vbeta segments and 13 reverse primers for TCR Jbeta segments was used. Amplification of the CDR3 region of rearranged TCR beta genes was performed with a multiplex PCR assay on genomic DNA. The Illumina HiSeq System was used to sequence the amplified TCR beta libraries as 87-base-pair reads. The original pipeline was this. In a later analysis, 70 million to 95 million unique TCR beta chains were counted across the roughly 610 repertoires, and around 11 million of these chains were shared by at least two donors. Raw reads were error-corrected and collapsed into unique sequences with a nearest-neighbor algorithm that merged closely related sequences to remove PCR and sequencing errors. Alignment of CDR3 sequences to IMGT reference sequences was used to assign V, D and J gene segments. For a sequence to be retained, a match of at least six nucleotides to both a V gene segment and a J gene segment was required. A rearrangement counted as productive if the CDR3 had no stop codons and remained in frame with V and J, and every other rearrangement counted as non-productive. Following IMGT convention, CDR3 was defined as the stretch from the second conserved V-encoded cysteine up to the conserved J-encoded phenylalanine. Sequences without an unambiguous match to a single V gene segment were excluded from the earlier analysis of about 600 of the donors. An earlier analysis of 500 to 700 of the donors classified V segments as functional when productive rearrangements were above 56.7% and as segregating when the standard deviation between donors was above 5%. A statistical classification framework was developed to diagnose cytomegalovirus status using the catalog of TCR beta chain sequences. V and J gene assignment, in a later analysis, came from comparing TCR nucleotide sequences with IMGT/GENE-DB human TR gene sequences. In a later analysis, CDR3 sequences and most-parsimonious VDJ recombination scenarios were assigned using the TCRdist pipeline. In a later analysis, each TCR beta chain was defined by its CDR3 amino acid sequence together with its V-gene family, and reads lacking a unique V-gene family were excluded. A later analysis removed 500 to 600 highly shared, low-generation-probability nucleotide sequences to deal with suspected cross-contamination and a sequencing artifact. A later analysis calculated a clonal expansion index for each public chain from normalized within-repertoire ranks of inferred template counts. A later analysis computed generation probabilities with a VDJ recombination model fitted to out-of-frame rearrangements, and checked the results against IGoR. Hypergeometric tests were used in a later analysis to score TCR-TCR, TCR-HLA and TCR-CMV co-occurrence, with a repertoire-size bias correction applied to the TCR pairs. To estimate false discovery rates, a later analysis permuted the HLA or CMV assignments 20 times. In a later analysis, co-occurring TCRs were grouped with DBSCAN, and TCRdist sequence similarity was added when clustering was performed within HLA-allele-positive subsets. Repertoires with fewer than 30,000 or more than 120,000 public chains were left out of co-occurrence clustering, as were a handful of repertoires with anomalous nucleotide sharing. TCRdb mirrors the immuneACCESS table, restricted to in-frame sequences. Some clones are absent from its copies; in checked studies, under half trace to an unresolved V gene, and the reason for the others is unknown. V and J calls and clone size follow that table, whereas D and trimming were derived from the DNA. The sample profile shows about 190,000 clones; about 85% of them were found once. Over 3.5% of the sample lies in the top ten.

As regards this clone: Its specific antigen is unknown. Its ends do not fully match the called genes, so a read error is possible.

The chain is made from TRBV7-9 and TRBJ1-1; TRBD1 could be the D gene, as 6 bases match. The sequenced material came from PBMCs. The receptor was isolated from a man aged 50 to 60 in good health and CMV-seronegative. The CDR3 has the sequence CSSSGTRGWVTEAFF. The nucleotides read TGTTCCAGCAGCGGCACCAGGGGATGGGTCACTGAAGCTTTCTTT.